The clone carrying this T cell receptor beta chain was observed many times. What it recognizes is unknown. It was by quantitative 5'-RACE with molecular barcodes that TCR beta libraries were made. TCRdb re-derived calls from the 5' RACE reads in MiXCR, one entry per CDR3 protein. The sample has about 150,000 distinct CDR3 sequences; roughly an eighth are singletons. This sample was included in a study of CD8 T cells in ankylosing spondylitis. Trimming stripped 3 bases from V and 0 bases from J, with 0 bases between. The CDR3 has 12 residues. Whole-study findings and limits: Seemingly distinctive of ankylosing spondylitis blood was a TCR beta motif formed by eight highly homologous variants.

The sequencing sample was made of blood, either unsorted or a sorted T cell fraction (not recorded which). The receptor's source is a female donor with ankylosing spondylitis or in good health (not recorded which). This chain connects TRBV12-3 or TRBV12-4 to TRBJ1-5; D remains unclear. The CDR3 reads CASSFSNQPQHF. DNA for the CDR3: TGTGCCAGCAGTTTTAGCAATCAGCCCCAGCATTTT.